Listed below are T cell receptor beta chains from one sample, sequenced in a study of T cell changes during pregnancy in multiple sclerosis. Assay used: immunoSEQ multiplex PCR; TCRdb lists only in-frame clones, some missing. The table includes 30,000 to 50,000 clones, 90% to 95% detected once. This material consisted of CD4+ T cells from peripheral blood mononuclear cells, taken after pregnancy. These receptors came from a female donor with multiple sclerosis, enrolled in a pregnancy study. The CDR3 runs from the conserved cysteine through the conserved F or W.

TRBJ2-3	TRBV5-1	CASSLETSGGKYTQYF
TRBJ2-5	TRBV7-8	CASSLKAGQETQYF
TRBJ2-5	TRBV4-2	CASSQEPRTSVETQYF
TRBJ2-1	TRBV5-1	CASSLVGSGGEQFF
TRBJ2-5	TRBV7-9	CASSLQVREETQYF
TRBJ2-3	TRBV5-4	CASSPEGADTQYF
TRBJ2-3	TRBV9	CASSVDTTDTQYF
TRBJ2-2	TRBV19	CASRTGGNTGELFF
TRBJ1-1	TRBV27	CASSLRQGAAVIRYTEAFF
TRBJ1-1	TRBV6-1	CASSAWTGGLKTEAFF
TRBJ1-1	TRBV5-1	CASSERTADTEAFF
TRBJ2-7	TRBV5-4	CASSSPGQGAHEQYF
TRBJ1-6	TRBV7-9	CASQPLQSSYNSPLHF
TRBJ2-2	TRBV10-3	CAISDIVGLAGNTGELFF
TRBJ1-5	TRBV2	CASSEQTGHPPGDQAQHF
TRBJ2-1	TRBV11-3	CASSLQTGQSHEQFF
TRBJ1-2	TRBV7-3	CASSATGTGSGYTF
TRBJ1-2	TRBV6-5	CASSLRKTNYGYTF
TRBJ2-3	TRBV2	CASSETGTDTDTQYF
TRBJ1-1	TRBV19	CASRTQGGRGGTEAFF
TRBJ2-2	TRBV5-4	CASSLGSANTGELFF
TRBJ1-2	TRBV28	CATPRGKGGSYGYTF
TRBJ1-1	TRBV9	CASSVGGGVTEAFF
TRBJ1-5	TRBV9	CASSAQGNSNQPQHF
TRBJ2-1	TRBV20-1	CSGRGDNEQFF
TRBJ2-3	TRBV21-1	CANLAGGTDTQYF
TRBJ1-6	TRBV7-8	CASSPRFPIPLHF
TRBJ2-2	TRBV5-4	CASSRAGGRIGELFF
TRBJ2-2	TRBV2	CASSGTVNTGELFF
TRBJ1-5	TRBV6-5	CASSYSREASNQPQHF
TRBJ1-2	TRBV4-2	CASSQDISGQGESNGYTF
TRBJ1-1	TRBV28	CASSSPQGGQVAFF
TRBJ2-5	TRBV5-4	CASSFNQETQYF
TRBJ1-3	TRBV19	CATQRQLRSSGNTIYF
TRBJ2-3	TRBV5-6	CASSLWTAIGTDTQYF
TRBJ2-2	TRBV14	CASSRQGATGELFF
TRBJ2-7	TRBV2	CASIVGAMAYEQYF
TRBJ1-2	TRBV7-2	CASSLGPTTVDNYGYTF
TRBJ1-3	TRBV6-1	CASSERSPGNTIYF
TRBJ2-1	TRBV19	CASSIPGGRVDEQFF
TRBJ2-1	TRBV5-4	CASGLAGGSSYNEQFF
TRBJ2-5	TRBV5-6	CASSPATGFLALSETQYF
TRBJ1-5	TRBV6-1	CASSEVAGGGNQPQHF
TRBJ1-1	TRBV30	CAWTRGRGGEAFF
TRBJ1-1	TRBV5-1	CASSPGTGANTEAFF
TRBJ2-3	TRBV7-3	CASSLTGAVGTDTQYF
TRBJ2-7	TRBV5-8	CASSLTGLPRGEQYF
TRBJ1-1	TRBV18	CASSPPGAGSVNTEAFF
TRBJ1-2	TRBV5-1	CASSWGTDPLGGYTF
TRBJ1-4	TRBV12-5	CASGLASRFANEKLFF
TRBJ2-1	TRBV6-6	CASSYGQGVNDEQFF
TRBJ1-1	TRBV5-1	CASRPTQGRTEAFF
TRBJ1-4	TRBV5-1	CASSPGGPEKLFF
TRBJ1-2	TRBV6-1	CASIPSTANYGYTF
TRBJ2-2	TRBV2	CASKDSQRNTGELFF
TRBJ2-5	TRBV28	CASSTIRETQYF
TRBJ1-6	TRBV6-1	CASSEARGDNSPLHF
TRBJ2-1	TRBV20-1	CSARDLEQFF
TRBJ2-3	TRBV9	CASSEGDRAGAHTDTQYF